A selection of T cell receptor beta chains follows, all from one sample in a study of shared clonotypes between healthy human individuals. Method: immunoSEQ multiplex PCR; TCRdb's copy keeps in-frame clones and lacks some. The table records hundreds of thousands of clones, around 90% of them present only once. The sample consisted of naive CD8+ T cells sorted from blood. These receptors were taken from a man between 25 and 39 years old in good health. CDR3s include the opening cysteine and the closing phenylalanine or tryptophan. Each record gives: J gene, clone size, V gene, D gene, CDR3 protein, CDR3 DNA. The D gene is left open where the match is weak. Some rows mark clone size as missing; the rest say once, few, many or name a class of expanded clone.

TRBJ2-5 . TRBV10-3 . CAISQTPPGETQYF TGTGCCATCAGTCAAACCCCCCCGGGCGAGACCCAGTACTTC
TRBJ2-1 . TRBV29-1 . CSARLVRSSYNEQFF TGCAGCGCACGACTAGTCCGGAGCTCCTACAATGAGCAGTTCTTC
TRBJ2-7 . TRBV27 . CASRFGGTYEQYF TGTGCCAGCAGGTTTGGCGGGACCTACGAGCAGTACTTC
TRBJ2-7 . TRBV4-3 . CASSLEGNTYEQYF TGCGCCAGCAGCCTCGAGGGGAACACCTACGAGCAGTACTTC
TRBJ1-4 . TRBV7-8 TRBD1 CASSLARGDRGSETNEKLFF TGTGCCAGCAGCTTAGCTCGTGGGGACAGGGGGAGTGAAACTAATGAAAAACTGTTTTTT
TRBJ2-7 . TRBV29-1 TRBD2 CSVEVDGDRTLPGGYEQYF TGCAGCGTTGAAGTCGATGGAGACAGGACCCTACCGGGGGGGTACGAGCAGTACTTC
TRBJ2-7 . TRBV7-9 TRBD1 CASSLPPGQGPSYEQYF TGTGCCAGCAGCTTACCACCGGGACAGGGCCCCTCCTACGAGCAGTACTTC
TRBJ2-7 once TRBV15 TRBD2 CATTNNFRASGSYEQYF TGTGCCACCACCAATAACTTTCGGGCTAGCGGGAGTTACGAGCAGTACTTC
TRBJ2-7 . TRBV11-2 TRBD1 CASSLAAGGHYEQYF TGTGCCAGCAGCTTAGCGGCAGGGGGTCATTACGAGCAGTACTTC
TRBJ2-3 . TRBV7-2 TRBD2 CASSLASGAWDTQYF TGTGCCAGCAGCTTAGCTAGCGGGGCTTGGGATACGCAGTATTTT
TRBJ2-7 . TRBV11-3 TRBD1 CASSPRDRADEQYF TGTGCCAGCAGCCCCCGGGACAGGGCCGACGAGCAGTACTTC
TRBJ2-1 . TRBV27 TRBD2 CASSSNSGRPHNEQFF TGTGCCAGCAGTTCAAATAGCGGGAGACCACACAATGAGCAGTTCTTC
TRBJ1-1 . TRBV27 . CASSLSYLDTNTEAFF TGTGCCAGCAGTTTATCGTATCTGGACACGAACACTGAAGCTTTCTTT
TRBJ2-1 . TRBV29-1 TRBD2 CSALGASGRSYNEQFF TGCAGCGCCCTGGGGGCTAGCGGGAGGTCCTACAATGAGCAGTTCTTC
TRBJ2-2 . TRBV21-1 . CASSKIPGDSFTGELFF TGTGCCAGCAGCAAGATCCCTGGGGACAGCTTCACCGGGGAGCTGTTTTTT
TRBJ1-4 . TRBV7-2 . CASSSLTEATNEKLFF TGTGCCAGCAGCTCACTGACCGAGGCAACTAATGAAAAACTGTTTTTT
TRBJ2-7 . TRBV29-1 . CSVVLASYYEQYF TGCAGCGTTGTGCTAGCGTCATACTACGAGCAGTACTTC
TRBJ2-7 . TRBV7-9 TRBD1 CASSLPASGTGGSYEQYF TGTGCCAGCAGCTTACCAGCATCCGGGACAGGGGGCTCCTACGAGCAGTACTTC
TRBJ2-7 . TRBV27 TRBD2 CASSSYSGRDYEQYF TGTGCCAGCAGTTCATATAGCGGGAGAGACTACGAGCAGTACTTC
TRBJ2-7 . TRBV27 . CASSFSTPSFYEQYF TGTGCCAGCAGTTTCTCGACTCCCTCATTCTACGAGCAGTACTTC
TRBJ2-7 . TRBV27 . CASSPWDGYEQYF TGTGCCAGCAGTCCTTGGGACGGGTACGAGCAGTACTTC
TRBJ1-2 once TRBV28 . CASSSQGELRGYTF TGTGCCAGCAGTTCACAGGGAGAGCTTAGGGGCTACACCTTC
TRBJ2-7 once TRBV28 . CASSFGTLEQYF TGTGCCAGCAGTTTTGGGACGCTCGAGCAGTACTTC
TRBJ2-1 . TRBV7-9 . CASSLVSEQFF TGTGCCAGCAGCTTGGTATCCGAGCAGTTCTTC
TRBJ2-1 . TRBV5-1 TRBD2 CASTSGGTSYNEQFF TGCGCCAGCACTTCGGGAGGGACCTCCTACAATGAGCAGTTCTTC
TRBJ2-7 . TRBV5-1 . CASTGPIYEQYF TGCGCCAGCACAGGACCTATTTACGAGCAGTACTTC
TRBJ2-7 . TRBV28 . CASSLWDQATTYEQYF TGTGCCAGCAGTTTATGGGATCAGGCGACAACCTACGAGCAGTACTTC
TRBJ2-2 . TRBV28 . CASSLVGSGELFF TGTGCCAGCAGTTTAGTAGGGTCCGGGGAGCTGTTTTTT
TRBJ2-7 once TRBV27 TRBD2 CASSLTSSYEQYF TGTGCCAGCAGTTTGACTAGCAGCTACGAGCAGTACTTC
TRBJ2-1 few TRBV5-6 TRBD2 CASSSGLRGDEQFF TGTGCCAGCAGCTCGGGACTACGCGGAGATGAGCAGTTCTTC
TRBJ2-1 once TRBV7-9 . CASSPRGYNEQFF TGTGCCAGCAGCCCCCGGGGATACAATGAGCAGTTCTTC
TRBJ1-5 once TRBV30 . CAWSGENYPIGPQHF TGTGCCTGGAGTGGGGAGAACTACCCCATTGGGCCCCAGCATTTT
TRBJ2-5 . TRBV7-6 . CASSHRRSGAETQYF TGTGCCAGCAGCCACCGGCGGAGTGGAGCAGAGACCCAGTACTTC
TRBJ2-7 . TRBV4-3 . CASSQVPRGRYEQYF TGCGCCAGCAGCCAAGTCCCGCGGGGCCGCTACGAGCAGTACTTC
TRBJ2-7 . TRBV4-1 TRBD2 CASSQVGLAGGYEQYF TGCGCCAGCAGCCAAGTGGGACTAGCGGGAGGGTACGAGCAGTACTTC
TRBJ2-3 . TRBV27 . CASSPFPSGTDTQYF TGTGCCAGCAGTCCCTTTCCTAGCGGCACAGATACGCAGTATTTT
TRBJ2-2 . TRBV6-1 TRBD2 CASSEFWTRSSGELFF TGTGCCAGCAGTGAATTTTGGACTAGATCATCCGGGGAGCTGTTTTTT
TRBJ2-2 . TRBV15 . CATSDGLDGGSCFF .
TRBJ1-4 . TRBV25-1 . CATGGSSGSNAKLFF TGTGCCACCGGGGGGTCGAGCGGGAGTAATGCTAAACTGTTTTTT
TRBJ2-2 . TRBV5-3 . CADPELFF TGTGCCGACCCAGAGCTGTTTTTT
TRBJ2-7 . TRBV18 . CASSLPGQTYEQYF TGTGCCAGCTCACTACCGGGACAAACCTACGAGCAGTACTTC
TRBJ2-7 . TRBV4-2 TRBD2 CASSQEVGLAAYEQYF TGTGCCAGCAGCCAAGAGGTGGGACTAGCGGCCTACGAGCAGTACTTC